This T cell receptor beta chain was sequenced during a study of cytomegalovirus exposure and HLA in healthy donors. With respect to this clone: Its matching antigen is unknown.

The PCR ran on 60 Vbeta and 13 Jbeta primers. Original data processing: An analysis that came later counted 80 million or so unique TCR beta chains, around 10 million shared. The repertoire was sequenced with immunoSEQ multiplex PCR; TCRdb's copy has only in-frame clones and lacks some. Clonal size and the V and J genes are those of that table, whereas D and trimming came from the DNA. This table holds about 160,000 clones, around 80% found once. Study outcomes and limitations: In a later analysis, DRB1 alleles had the most associated TCRs; HLA-C alleles the fewest.

CDR3 length: 15 residues. Germline loops: CDR1 MGHRA, CDR2 YSYEKL. The V and J ends lost 4 bases and 8 bases, in that order; junction bases with no gene match: 5. This TCR was sampled from a male donor in good health and CMV-seropositive. This sequence joins TRBV4-1 and TRBJ2-1; 13 nucleotides match TRBD2. The sequencing sample was made of PBMCs. The CDR3 coding sequence is TGCGCCAGCAGCCTTGGACTAGCGGGAGTGGATGAGCAGTTCTTC. The encoded protein is CASSLGLAGVDEQFF.